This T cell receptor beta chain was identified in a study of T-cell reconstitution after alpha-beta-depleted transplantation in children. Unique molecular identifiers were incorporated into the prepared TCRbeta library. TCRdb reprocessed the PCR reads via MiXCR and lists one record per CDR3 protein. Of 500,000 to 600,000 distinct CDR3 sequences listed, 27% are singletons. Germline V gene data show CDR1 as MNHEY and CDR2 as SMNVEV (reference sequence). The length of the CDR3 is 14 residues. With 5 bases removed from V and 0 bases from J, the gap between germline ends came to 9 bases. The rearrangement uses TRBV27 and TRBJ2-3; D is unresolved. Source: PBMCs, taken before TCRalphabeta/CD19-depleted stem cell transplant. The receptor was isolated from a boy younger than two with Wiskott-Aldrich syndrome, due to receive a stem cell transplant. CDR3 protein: CASSGSDSTDTQYF. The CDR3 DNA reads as TGTGCCAGCAGTGGATCGGACAGCACAGATACGCAGTATTTT.